Below, 28 T cell receptor beta chains from the same sample are listed, as sequenced in a study of regulatory T cells in long-lasting Graves disease. Arm-PCR with iRepertoire HTBI primers amplified the CDR3 regions for these TCR beta libraries. MiXCR, applied by TCRdb to the multiplex PCR reads, yields one record per CDR3 protein. The table lists about 370,000 distinct CDR3 sequences, around 15% of them singletons. Documented time point: newly diagnosed GD, antithyroid drugs for less than 3 months. PBMC RNA served as the TCR library source. Source: peripheral blood mononuclear cells (PBMCs), taken at new diagnosis, from a patient treated with antithyroid drugs. These receptors came from a female donor with Graves disease.

This clonotype was picked up many times. The DNA of the CDR3 is TGTGCCAGCAGCCCTCGACAGGGAATTTCACGGGGCTACACCTTC. It translates to CASSPRQGISRGYTF. This chain uses TRBV12-3 or TRBV12-4 with TRBJ1-2; 7 nucleotides agree with TRBD1. V lost 6 bases, J lost 8 bases, and 15 bases stayed unmatched. This CDR3 has 15 residues.

This chain uses TRBV7-9 with TRBJ2-3, with 13 bases that match TRBD2. CDR3 size: 17 residues. Germline-derived CDR1 and CDR2 are SEHNR and FQNEAQ (reference sequence). After removal of 5 bases from V and 2 bases from J, the junction contained 7 bases not matched to a gene. DNA for the CDR3: TGTGCCAGCAGCCTCCGACTAGCGGGAGGCTCCACAGATACGCAGTATTTT. Protein sequence: CASSLRLAGGSTDTQYF.

On this clonotype: A far larger clone is only one base removed, so a read error is likely. The CDR3 coding sequence is TGTGCCAGCAGCCCGCCAAGGTGGAGCTCCTACAATGAGCAGTACTTC. Its protein is CASSPPRWSSYNEQYF. V usage is TRBV11-2 and J usage is TRBJ2-4; D call uncertain. V gave up 5 bases and J gave up 13 bases, with 27 bases separating them. The germline gives CDR1 SGHAT, CDR2 FQNNGV. This CDR3 is built from 16 residues.

This clonotype was seen many times. The V call is TRBV27, the J call TRBJ2-7; TRBD1 matches 10 bases. V was pared by 1 base and J by 4 bases, with 16 bases of the junction left unmatched. Germline loops: CDR1 MNHEY, CDR2 SMNVEV (reference sequence). The CDR3 is made up of 19 amino acids. CDR3 sequence (DNA): TGTGCCAGCAGTTTATTCGGGACAGGGGCCTCAGTTAAGCCTTACGAGCAGTACTTC. The encoded protein is CASSLFGTGASVKPYEQYF.

This clonotype was seen a few times. The CDR3 spells CASSEGTGYTF. In DNA form, the CDR3 reads TGTGCCAGCAGTGAGGGTACTGGCTACACCTTC. The rearrangement joins TRBV27 to TRBJ1-2; D not certain. V gave up 5 bases and J gave up 7 bases, with 8 bases separating them. CDR1 is MNHEY and CDR2 is SMNVEV in the germline V gene (reference sequence). This CDR3 has 11 residues.

This chain uses TRBV7-2 with TRBJ1-5, with TRBD1 matching 8 bases. The germline V gene encodes CDR1 SGHTA and CDR2 FQGNSA. This CDR3 has 15 amino acids. J gave up 3 bases and V 4 bases, and 5 bases lay outside the gene matches. The CDR3 protein is CASSSMGQANQPQHF. CDR3 DNA: TGTGCCAGCAGCTCAATGGGACAGGCCAATCAGCCCCAGCATTTT.

At least ten counts were recorded for this clonotype. The chain couples TRBV3-1 to TRBJ2-3; 14 bases align to TRBD2. V was pared by 6 bases and J by 4 bases, with 3 bases of the junction left unmatched. Per the germline V gene, CDR1 is LGHDT and CDR2 is YNNKEL (reference sequence). This CDR3 spans 15 amino acids. CDR3 protein: CASRRTSGGSDTQYF. In nucleotides, the CDR3 is TGTGCCAGCAGACGGACTAGCGGGGGGTCAGATACGCAGTATTTT.

Ten or more counts support this clonotype. CDR3 nucleotide sequence: TGTGCCAGCAGTTTCCCTAGCGCGGGGAACAATGAGCAGTTCTTC. Encoded protein: CASSFPSAGNNEQFF. V gene TRBV6-2 or TRBV6-3 combines with J gene TRBJ2-1, with D perhaps TRBD2 (6 bases). This CDR3 contains 15 residues. Germline-derived CDR1 and CDR2 are MNHEY and SVGEGT. Trimming pared 4 bases from V and 5 bases from J, leaving 15 bases between.

The rearrangement links TRBV20-1 to TRBJ2-4; the D call may be TRBD1 or TRBD2 (6 bases each). The CDR3 has 14 residues. The germline V gene encodes CDR1 DFQATT and CDR2 SNEGSKA (reference sequence). Trimming took off 3 bases at V and 6 bases at J, with 15 bases between the two ends. The CDR3 spells CSARGGRGGNIQYF. CDR3 bases: TGCAGTGCTAGGGGGGGCAGGGGTGGAAACATTCAGTACTTC.

About this clonotype itself: A read error may account for a junction end that differs from germline. This chain connects TRBV11-3 to TRBJ2-7; D ambiguous. Germline values: CDR1 SGHNT, CDR2 YENEEA. The CDR3 is 14 amino acids. Here the CDR3 DNA reads TGTACCAGCAGCTTAACGACCCTTTCCACCGAGCAGTACTTC. Translation: CTSSLTTLSTEQYF.

This clonotype was recorded at least ten times. The rearrangement uses TRBV12-3 or TRBV12-4 and TRBJ2-3; D perhaps matches TRBD1 (5 bases). CDR3 size: 13 residues. V lost 5 bases to trimming and J lost 6 bases, with 12 bases between them. CDR3 nucleotides: TGTGCCAGCAGTACTCAGGGTTACGATACGCAGTATTTT. Its protein is CASSTQGYDTQYF.

The V gene is TRBV12-3 or TRBV12-4, the J gene TRBJ2-3, with no clear D. There are 12 residues in the CDR3. Trimming took off 7 bases at V and 4 bases at J, with 9 bases between the two ends. CDR3 loop: CASNLNADTQYF. The CDR3 DNA is TGTGCCAGCAACCTTAACGCAGATACGCAGTATTTT.

This clonotype has ten or more counts. The chain has TRBV6-1 and TRBJ1-1; D is possibly TRBD1 (5 bases). Germline CDR1 MNHNS, CDR2 SASEGT. V lost 3 bases and J lost 1, with 6 bases in between. The CDR3 has 13 residues. The CDR3 spells CASSEGPNTEAFF. The CDR3 DNA is TGTGCCAGCAGTGAGGGACCGAACACTGAAGCTTTCTTT.

This clonotype showed up many times. V and J are TRBV11-2 and TRBJ2-5; TRBD2 matches at 11 bases. The CDR3 loop spans 14 amino acids. With V trimmed by 3 bases and J by 5 bases, 2 bases remained unmatched. Germline CDR1 SGHAT, CDR2 FQNNGV. Here the CDR3 DNA reads TGTGCCAGCAGCTTTAGCGGGGGGGATGAGACCCAGTACTTC. This sequence encodes CASSFSGGDETQYF. Full variable domain (rest looked up from reference TRBV11-2 and TRBJ2-5): EAGVAQSPRYKIIEKRQSVAFWCNPISGHATLYWYQQILGQGPKLLIQFQNNGVVDDSQLPKDRFSAERLKGVDSTLKIQPAKLEDSAVYLCASSFSGGDETQYFGPGTRLLVL.

This clonotype was found many times. The chain uses TRBV6-1 and TRBJ1-1, with D possibly being TRBD1 (5 bases). With 4 bases removed from V and 3 bases from J, the gap between germline ends came to 21 bases. Looked up from germline, CDR1 is MNHNS and CDR2 is SASEGT. There are 17 residues in the CDR3. The CDR3 DNA reads as TGTGCCAGCAGTGCAACCTCGGGGCCCCAGTGGGACACTGAAGCTTTCTTT. This codes for CASSATSGPQWDTEAFF.

This clonotype was counted at least ten times. This chain links TRBV7-3 with TRBJ2-3; D assignment may be TRBD1 or TRBD2 (5 bases each). Germline CDR1 and CDR2: SGHTA and FQGTGA. V was trimmed by 4 bases and J by 1 base, leaving 12 bases between them. CDR3 size: 15 residues. CDR3 coding DNA: TGTGCCAGCAGCTCTAGTGGGGGAGGCACAGATACGCAGTATTTT. The encoded protein is CASSSSGGGTDTQYF.

This clonotype was counted many times. In DNA, the CDR3 is TGTGCCACCAGTGATTGGGGGGGTCCCAAAGAGACCCAGTACTTC. Amino acids: CATSDWGGPKETQYF. The V and J genes are TRBV24-1 and TRBJ2-5, with 7 bases identical to TRBD2. Losses at the gene ends were 2 bases for V and 3 bases for J; bases not matched to a gene: 5. From germline, CDR1 is KGHDR and CDR2 SFDVKD. The CDR3 contains 15 residues.

This clonotype was picked up many times. The rearrangement uses TRBV7-9 and TRBJ2-1; 9 positions agree with TRBD1. The CDR3 totals 11 residues. Germline CDR1 is SEHNR and CDR2 is FQNEAQ (reference sequence). Trimming at V came to 5 bases and at J to 14 bases, leaving 4 bases not matched to a gene. The CDR3 nucleotides are TGTGCCAGCAGCCCGGGACAGGGAAAGTTCTTC. Residues: CASSPGQGKFF.

This clonotype was counted a few times. The chain uses TRBV27 and TRBJ1-4; 10 bases are a match to TRBD1. The CDR3 runs 15 residues. Trimming took 3 bases from V and 7 from J; bases not matched to a gene: 5. Germline assignment: CDR1 MNHEY and CDR2 SMNVEV (reference sequence). CDR3 sequence reads: CASSFRQGAGEKLFF. The CDR3 nucleotides are TGTGCCAGCAGTTTCCGACAGGGGGCCGGTGAAAAACTGTTTTTT. Complete variable domain (other parts from reference TRBV27 and TRBJ1-4): EAQVTQNPRYLITVTGKKLTVTCSQNMNHEYMSWYRQDPGLGLRQIYYSMNVEVTDKGDVPEGYKVSRKEKRNFPLILESPSPNQTSLYFCASSFRQGAGEKLFFGSGTQLSVL.

This clonotype was seen ten or more times. This chain links TRBV5-1 with TRBJ2-2; TRBD1 might be the D (5 bases). The CDR3 extends over 14 amino acids. Trimming shortened V by 7 bases and J by 4 bases, and 14 bases separated the two germline ends. Germline CDR1 SGHRS, CDR2 YFSETQ. CDR3 coding DNA: TGCGCCAGCCTTGACAGTTCCACCACCGGGGAGCTGTTTTTT. Protein product: CASLDSSTTGELFF.

This sequence joins TRBV30 and TRBJ1-2; 8 bases line up with TRBD1. The V gene end was trimmed by 0 bases and the J gene end by 6 bases; junction bases not matched to a gene: 6. This CDR3 region has 14 residues. Germline assignment: CDR1 GTSNPN and CDR2 SVGIG (reference sequence). CDR3 amino acids: CAWSVGQGLDGYTF. The CDR3 nucleotides read TGTGCCTGGAGTGTTGGACAGGGATTGGATGGCTACACCTTC.

Here the CDR3 reads CASSPDRVSQPQHF. Written as DNA, the CDR3 is TGTGCCAGCTCTCCCGACAGGGTATCTCAGCCCCAGCATTTT. This chain links TRBV18 with TRBJ1-5; TRBD1 aligns across 7 bases. V dropped 6 bases and J dropped 6; count of bases not matched to a gene: 8. This CDR3 comprises 14 residues. Germline V gene data show CDR1 as KGHSH and CDR2 as LQKENI.

The J gene is TRBJ2-1, the V gene TRBV10-2; 8 bases line up with TRBD2. CDR1 and CDR2 from the germline V gene are WSHSY and SAAADI. This CDR3 spans 13 amino acids. With V trimmed by 6 bases and J by 6 bases, 4 bases remained unmatched. The CDR3 protein is CASRAGAINEQFF. In nucleotides, the CDR3 is TGCGCCAGCAGAGCGGGGGCGATCAATGAGCAGTTCTTC.

DNA for the CDR3: TGTGCCAGCAGCTCACAGGACCCCAATCAGCCCCAGCATTTT. This sequence encodes CASSSQDPNQPQHF. The chain couples TRBV7-9 to TRBJ1-5; a possible D gene is TRBD1 (5 bases). Germline V lookup: CDR1 SEHNR, CDR2 FQNEAQ (reference sequence). The germline V and J ends were trimmed by 4 bases and 3 bases, with 10 bases remaining between them. The CDR3 has 14 residues.

This clonotype occurred many times. This rearrangement joins TRBV12-3 or TRBV12-4 to TRBJ2-4; 11 bases are a match to TRBD1. The J segment lost 7 bases and the V segment lost 5 bases, leaving 10 bases of the junction unmatched. There are 16 residues in the CDR3. The CDR3 DNA sequence: TGTGCCAGCAGTCGGTCCGGCGGACAGGGGGCGAACATTCAGTACTTC. This codes for CASSRSGGQGANIQYF.

This clonotype came up many times. The chain recombines TRBV12-3 or TRBV12-4 with TRBJ2-2; TRBD2 aligns across 9 bases. V trimming: 6 bases; J trimming: 6 bases; junction bases outside the gene matches: 17. This CDR3 has 18 amino acids. CDR3 sequence (DNA): TGTGCCAGCAGCCCCTTAGGAGGGGCAGGCGGGAGGGCCGGGGAGCTGTTTTTT. It specifies CASSPLGGAGGRAGELFF.

This chain connects TRBV6-2 or TRBV6-3 to TRBJ2-5, with no clear D. Germline CDR1 is MNHEY and CDR2 is SVGEGT. V lost 2 bases, J lost 7 bases, and 14 bases lay in between. The CDR3 runs 14 residues. The CDR3 spells CASSYKPRSGTQYF. The CDR3 nucleotides are TGTGCCAGCAGTTACAAACCCAGGTCTGGGACCCAGTACTTC.

This clonotype occurred many times. This chain links TRBV7-9 with TRBJ1-6; D is unresolved. V gave up 0 bases and J gave up 10 bases, with 10 bases separating them. The germline CDR1 and CDR2 sequences are SEHNR and FQNEAQ (reference sequence). The CDR3 runs 14 residues. The CDR3 DNA reads as TGTGCCAGCAGCTTAGCCATTGGAGGATCACCCCTCCACTTT. It encodes CASSLAIGGSPLHF.